The present T cell receptor beta chain was sequenced within a study of breast tumors, draining lymph nodes, adjacent tissues. About this clonotype: Its antigen is unknown.

Study findings and constraints: The lymph node origin of tumor T cells was framed as consistent with a hypothesis, not demonstrated. Tumor TCR diversity was below lymph nodes but above nontumor tissue. Data fit most tumor T cells coming from lymph node, expanding in tumor.

Per germline, CDR1 MNHNS and CDR2 SASEGT. V lost 6 bases and J 5 bases, leaving 11 bases between the germline ends. The CDR3 has 12 residues. The lymph nodes were axillary draining lymph nodes from breast cancer patients. TCRdb used MiXCR to reprocess the multiplex PCR reads, holding one entry per CDR3 protein. The sample has more than 200,000 distinct CDR3 sequences; 32% are singletons. This TCR was recovered from a female donor with breast cancer. Some clones in this sample may be carry-over from other donors' samples. V gene TRBV6-1 combines with J gene TRBJ2-7; D could derive from TRBD1 or TRBD2 (5 bases each). Sequencing was done on a sample of axillary lymph node tissue. For the CDR3, the DNA is TGTGCCAGCAGGCAACAGGAGGACGAGCAGTACTTC. Translating gives CASRQQEDEQYF.